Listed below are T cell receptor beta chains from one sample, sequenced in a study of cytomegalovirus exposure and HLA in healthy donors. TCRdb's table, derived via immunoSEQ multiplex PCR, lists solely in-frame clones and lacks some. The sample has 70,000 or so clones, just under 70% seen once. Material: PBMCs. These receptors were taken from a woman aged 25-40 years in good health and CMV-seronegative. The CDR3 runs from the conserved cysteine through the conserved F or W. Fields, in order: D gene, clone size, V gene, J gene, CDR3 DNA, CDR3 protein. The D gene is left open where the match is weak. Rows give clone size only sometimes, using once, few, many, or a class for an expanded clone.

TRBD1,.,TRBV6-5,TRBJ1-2,TGTGCCAGCAGTTACGCGATGGGACAGGGGGCTGGAGGCTACACCTTC,CASSYAMGQGAGGYTF
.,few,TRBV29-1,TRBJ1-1,TGCAGCGCCTCAGGGGCAATCCTGAACACTGAAGCTTTCTTT,CSASGAILNTEAFF
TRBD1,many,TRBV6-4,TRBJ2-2,TGTGCCAGCAGAACAGGGGGTGATACCGGGGAGCTGTTTTTT,CASRTGGDTGELFF
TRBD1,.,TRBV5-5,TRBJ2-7,TGTGCCAGCAGCACTCGGACAGGGGGCTACGAGCAGTACTTC,CASSTRTGGYEQYF
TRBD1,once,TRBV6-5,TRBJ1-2,TGTGCCAGCAGTCAAGACAGGGGGAGCTATGGCTACACCTTC,CASSQDRGSYGYTF
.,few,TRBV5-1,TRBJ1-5,TGCGCCAGCAGCCCCGGAGGGAGCAATCAGCCCCAGCATTTT,CASSPGGSNQPQHF
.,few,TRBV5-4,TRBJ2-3,TGTGCCAGCAGGGCCGGACAGGGACTAACAGATACGCAGTATTTT,CASRAGQGLTDTQYF
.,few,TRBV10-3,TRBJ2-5,TGTGCCATCAGTGAGGCAGGGGTGGAGACCCAGTACTTC,CAISEAGVETQYF
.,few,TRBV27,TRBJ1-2,TGTGCCAGCAGCGATATGGGGGCTCCTAACTATGGCTACACCTTC,CASSDMGAPNYGYTF
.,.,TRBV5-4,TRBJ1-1,TGTGCCAGCAGCCACCCATTAGGGAGGGGTACTGAAGCTTTCTTT,CASSHPLGRGTEAFF
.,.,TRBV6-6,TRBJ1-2,TGTGCCAGCAGTTACCCCGACGGGCCGGGAGGCTACACCTTC,CASSYPDGPGGYTF
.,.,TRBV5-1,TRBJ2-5,TGCGCCAGCAGCCCCCGGGACTGGCAAGAGACCCAGTACTTC,CASSPRDWQETQYF
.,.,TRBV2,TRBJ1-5,TGTGCCAGCAGCGCGAGGGCAGGGGAACAGCCCCAGCATTTT,CASSARAGEQPQHF
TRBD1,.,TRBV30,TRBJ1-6,TGTGCCTGGAGTCGGGGACAGGGGAGGACACCCCTCCACTTT,CAWSRGQGRTPLHF
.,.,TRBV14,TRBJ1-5,TGTGCCAGCAGCGAGGACAGCCGAAATCAGCCCCAGCATTTT,CASSEDSRNQPQHF
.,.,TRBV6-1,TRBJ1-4,TGTGCCAGCAGTGTCGCTCGGGAAAAACTGTTTTTT,CASSVAREKLFF
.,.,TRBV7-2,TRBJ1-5,TGTGCCAGCAGCTTAGCGCCCGGGGGGAGACAGCCCCAGCATTTT,CASSLAPGGRQPQHF
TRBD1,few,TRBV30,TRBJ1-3,TGTGCCTGTGATACCGGGACAGCTGGAAACACCATATATTTT,CACDTGTAGNTIYF
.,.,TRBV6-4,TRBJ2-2,TGTGCCAGCAGATCGGACGGCGCGGGCGGGGAGCTGTTTTTT,CASRSDGAGGELFF
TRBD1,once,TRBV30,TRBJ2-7,TGTGCCTGGAGCGTTACAGGGGCCGTGGGTTACGAGCAGTACTTC,CAWSVTGAVGYEQYF
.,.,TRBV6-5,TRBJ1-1,TGTGCCAGCAGTTACTCGTCTAGGACTGAAGCTTTCTTT,CASSYSSRTEAFF
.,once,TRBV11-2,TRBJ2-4,TGTGCCAGCAGCTTAGAAGGAGGGGAGGCCAAAAACATTCAGTACTTC,CASSLEGGEAKNIQYF
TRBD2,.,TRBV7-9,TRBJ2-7,TGTGCCAGCAGGACCCCGGGACTAGCGGGCGGTGAGCAGTACTTC,CASRTPGLAGGEQYF
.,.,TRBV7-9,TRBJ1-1,TGTGCCAGCAGCCCCGTGGAGGGACGCAGAAAAGCTTTCTTT,CASSPVEGRRKAFF
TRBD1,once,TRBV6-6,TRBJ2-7,TGTGCCAGTGAGACAGGGGGCGATAAGCAGTACTTC,CASETGGDKQYF
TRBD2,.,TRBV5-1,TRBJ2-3,TGCGCCAGCAGCCTGGACTTAGCGGGGGTCACAGATACGCAGTATTTT,CASSLDLAGVTDTQYF
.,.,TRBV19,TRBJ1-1,TGTGCCAGTAGTATTAACAGCCTGAACACTGAAGCTTTCTTT,CASSINSLNTEAFF
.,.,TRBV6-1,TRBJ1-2,TGTGCCAGCAGTGAAGGGCACTATGGCTACACCTTC,CASSEGHYGYTF
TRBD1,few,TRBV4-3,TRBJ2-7,TGCGCCAGCAGCCATTCCGGGACAGGGGAAACCTACGAGCAGTACTTC,CASSHSGTGETYEQYF
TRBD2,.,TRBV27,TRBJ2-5,TGTGCCAGCAGTTTTAAGCGGGGGATGCAAGAGACCCAGTACTTC,CASSFKRGMQETQYF
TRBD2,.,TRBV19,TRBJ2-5,TGTGCCAGTAGTATTGGTGGCGGGGGGGAGACCCAGTACTTC,CASSIGGGGETQYF
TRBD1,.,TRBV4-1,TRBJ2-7,TGCGCCAGCAGCCTCGTCGGGACAGGGCACTACGAGCAGTACTTC,CASSLVGTGHYEQYF
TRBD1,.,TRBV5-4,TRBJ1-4,TGTGCCAGCAGCTCCCCGACAGGGGGTAATGAAAAACTGTTTTTT,CASSSPTGGNEKLFF
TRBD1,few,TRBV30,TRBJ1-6,TGTGCCTGGAGTTCTTCTGACAGGGGATGGTCACCCCTCCACTTT,CAWSSSDRGWSPLHF
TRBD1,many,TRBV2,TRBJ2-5,TGTGCCAGCAGGGGGACAGGGGAAGAGACCCAGTACTTC,CASRGTGEETQYF
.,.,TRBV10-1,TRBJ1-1,TGCGCCAGCAGTGAGTCGCCGGGTGGGACTGAAGCTTTCTTT,CASSESPGGTEAFF
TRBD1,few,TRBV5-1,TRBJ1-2,TGCGCCAGCAGCTTGAGCGCAGGGGGTTACTATGGCTACACCTTC,CASSLSAGGYYGYTF